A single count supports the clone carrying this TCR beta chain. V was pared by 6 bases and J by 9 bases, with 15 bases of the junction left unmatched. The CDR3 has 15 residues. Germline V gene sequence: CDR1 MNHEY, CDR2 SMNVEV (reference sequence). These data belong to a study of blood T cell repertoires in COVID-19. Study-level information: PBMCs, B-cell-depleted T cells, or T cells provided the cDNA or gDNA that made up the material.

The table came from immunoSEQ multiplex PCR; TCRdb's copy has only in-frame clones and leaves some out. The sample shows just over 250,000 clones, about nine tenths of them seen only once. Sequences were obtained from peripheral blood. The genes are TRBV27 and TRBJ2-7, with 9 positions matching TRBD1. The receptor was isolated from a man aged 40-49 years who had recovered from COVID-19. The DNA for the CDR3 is TGTGCCAGCAGAGATATCGGACAGGGGCTAATTGGGCAGTACTTC. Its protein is CASRDIGQGLIGQYF.